This TCR beta chain was sequenced in a study of T-cell reconstitution after alpha-beta-depleted transplantation in children. Whole-study findings and limits: One year after transplant, T-cell counts and diversity came mostly from newly produced T cells.

Note on this clonotype: Its matching antigen is unknown.

CDR1 and CDR2 (germline): SGHRS, YFSETQ. This CDR3 is built from 14 residues. V lost 0 bases, J lost 7 bases, and 14 bases lay in between. Unique molecular identifiers were built into the TCRbeta library. In TCRdb, the PCR reads were re-called with MiXCR into one record per CDR3 protein. Of approximately 800,000 distinct CDR3 sequences listed, 15% to 20% are singletons. The chain carries TRBV5-1 and TRBJ2-7; D unclear. This TCR was sampled from a male patient between 10 and 17 years old who had a stem cell transplant for acute lymphoblastic leukemia, so the T cells may come from the graft donor. The source was PBMCs, mostly from graft donor cells, collected 360 days after TCRalphabeta/CD19-depleted stem cell transplant. The CDR3 protein is CASSLVAGRAEQYF. CDR3 bases: TGCGCCAGCAGCTTGGTAGCCGGAAGAGCAGAGCAGTACTTC.